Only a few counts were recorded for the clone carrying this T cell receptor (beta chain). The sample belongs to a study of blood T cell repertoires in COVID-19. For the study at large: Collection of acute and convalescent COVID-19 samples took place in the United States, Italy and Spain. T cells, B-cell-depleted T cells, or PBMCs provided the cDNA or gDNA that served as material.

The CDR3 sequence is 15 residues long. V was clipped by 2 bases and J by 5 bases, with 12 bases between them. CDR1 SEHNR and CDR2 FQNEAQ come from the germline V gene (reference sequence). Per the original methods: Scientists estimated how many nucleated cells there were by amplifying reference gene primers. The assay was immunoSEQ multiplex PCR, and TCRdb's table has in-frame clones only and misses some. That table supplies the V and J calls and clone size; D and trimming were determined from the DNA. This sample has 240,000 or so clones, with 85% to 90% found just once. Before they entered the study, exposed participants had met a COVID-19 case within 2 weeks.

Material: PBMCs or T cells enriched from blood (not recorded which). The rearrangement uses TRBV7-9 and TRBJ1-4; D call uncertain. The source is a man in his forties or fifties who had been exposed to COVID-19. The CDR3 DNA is TGTGCCAGCAGCTTAAGTGCAGCGACGAATGAAAAACTGTTTTTT. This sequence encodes CASSLSAATNEKLFF. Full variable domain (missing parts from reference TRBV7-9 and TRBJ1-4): DTGVSQNPRHKITKRGQNVTFRCDPISEHNRLYWYRQTLGQGPEFLTYFQNEAQLEKSRLLSDRFSAERPKGSFSTLEIQRTEQGDSAMYLCASSLSAATNEKLFFGSGTQLSVL.